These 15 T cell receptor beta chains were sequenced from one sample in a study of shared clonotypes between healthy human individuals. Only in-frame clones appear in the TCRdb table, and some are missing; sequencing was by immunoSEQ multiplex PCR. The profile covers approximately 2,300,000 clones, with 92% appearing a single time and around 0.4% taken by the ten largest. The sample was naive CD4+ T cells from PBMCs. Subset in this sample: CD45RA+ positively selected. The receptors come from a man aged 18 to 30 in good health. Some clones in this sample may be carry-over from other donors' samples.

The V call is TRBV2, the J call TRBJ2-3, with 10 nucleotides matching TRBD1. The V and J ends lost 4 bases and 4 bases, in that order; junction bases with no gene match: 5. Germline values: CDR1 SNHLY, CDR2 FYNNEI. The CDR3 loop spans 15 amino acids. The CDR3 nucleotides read TGTGCCAGCAGTGTGAGGGACAGGGGTGCAGATACGCAGTATTTT. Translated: CASSVRDRGADTQYF. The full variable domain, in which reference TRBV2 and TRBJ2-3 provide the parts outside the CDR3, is EPEVTQTPSHQVTQMGQEVILRCVPISNHLYFYWYRQILGQKVEFLVSFYNNEISEKSEIFDDQFSVERPDGSNFTLKIRSTKLEDSAMYFCASSVRDRGADTQYFGPGTRLTVL.

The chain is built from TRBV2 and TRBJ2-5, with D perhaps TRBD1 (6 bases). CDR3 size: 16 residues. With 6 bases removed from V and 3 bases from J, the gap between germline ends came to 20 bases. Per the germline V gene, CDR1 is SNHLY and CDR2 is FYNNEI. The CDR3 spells CASSLIQGRGEETQYF. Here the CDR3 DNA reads TGTGCCAGCAGCTTAATACAGGGACGGGGAGAAGAGACCCAGTACTTC.

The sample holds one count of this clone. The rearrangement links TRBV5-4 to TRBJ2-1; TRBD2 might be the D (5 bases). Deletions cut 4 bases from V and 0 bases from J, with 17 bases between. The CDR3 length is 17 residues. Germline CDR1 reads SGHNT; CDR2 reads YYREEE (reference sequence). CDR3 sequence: CASSPGEGRSSYNEQFF. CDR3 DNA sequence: TGTGCCAGCAGCCCCGGGGAAGGGAGAAGCTCCTACAATGAGCAGTTCTTC.

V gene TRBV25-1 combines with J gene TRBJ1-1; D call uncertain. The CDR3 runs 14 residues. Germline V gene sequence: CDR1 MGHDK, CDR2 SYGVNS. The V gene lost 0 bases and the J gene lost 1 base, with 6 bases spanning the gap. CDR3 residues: CASSEYTGNTEAFF. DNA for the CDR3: TGTGCCAGCAGTGAATATACGGGGAACACTGAAGCTTTCTTT.

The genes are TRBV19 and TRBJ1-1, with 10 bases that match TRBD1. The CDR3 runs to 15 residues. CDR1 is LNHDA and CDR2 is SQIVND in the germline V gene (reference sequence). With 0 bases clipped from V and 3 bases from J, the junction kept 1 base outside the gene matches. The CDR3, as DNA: TGTGCCAGTAGTATAGATGGACAGGGGGACACTGAAGCTTTCTTT. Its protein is CASSIDGQGDTEAFF.

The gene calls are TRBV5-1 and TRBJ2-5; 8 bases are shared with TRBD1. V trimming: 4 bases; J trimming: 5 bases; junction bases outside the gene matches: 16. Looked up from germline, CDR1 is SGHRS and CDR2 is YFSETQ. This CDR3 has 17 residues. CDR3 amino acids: CASSPDMIAGGGETQYF. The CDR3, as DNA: TGCGCCAGCAGCCCAGATATGATCGCAGGGGGCGGGGAGACCCAGTACTTC.

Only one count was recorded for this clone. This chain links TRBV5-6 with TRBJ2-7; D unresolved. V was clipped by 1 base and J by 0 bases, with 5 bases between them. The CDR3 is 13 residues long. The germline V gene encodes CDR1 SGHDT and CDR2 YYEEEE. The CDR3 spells CASSLHNSYEQYF. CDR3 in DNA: TGTGCCAGCAGCTTGCACAACTCCTACGAGCAGTACTTC.

In nucleotides, the CDR3 is TGTGCCAGCAGCCCCGAGGGGAAGGCGGCAGATACGCAGTATTTT. It specifies CASSPEGKAADTQYF. V is TRBV7-9 and J is TRBJ2-3; D may match TRBD1 or TRBD2 (5 bases each). This CDR3 is 15 amino acids long. The germline V gene encodes CDR1 SEHNR and CDR2 FQNEAQ (reference sequence). V was shortened by 5 bases and J by 4 bases, with 16 bases between the two germline ends.

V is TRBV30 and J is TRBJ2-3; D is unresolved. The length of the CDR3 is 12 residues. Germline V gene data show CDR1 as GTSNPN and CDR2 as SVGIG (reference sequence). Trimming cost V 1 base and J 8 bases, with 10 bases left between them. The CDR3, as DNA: TGTGCCTGGAGTGAAAGGCTGGGTACGCAGTATTTT. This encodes CAWSERLGTQYF.

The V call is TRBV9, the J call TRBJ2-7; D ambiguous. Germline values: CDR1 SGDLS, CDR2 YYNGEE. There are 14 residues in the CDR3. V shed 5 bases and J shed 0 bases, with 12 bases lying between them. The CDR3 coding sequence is TGTGCCAGCAGTAAGGCTCCGAGCTCCTACGAGCAGTACTTC. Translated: CASSKAPSSYEQYF.

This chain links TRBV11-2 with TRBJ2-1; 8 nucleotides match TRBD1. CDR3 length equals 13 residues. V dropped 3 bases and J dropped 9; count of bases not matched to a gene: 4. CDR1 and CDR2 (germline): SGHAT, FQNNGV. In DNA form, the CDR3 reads TGTGCCAGCAGCTTGCCAGGGGGCCCTGAGCAGTTCTTC. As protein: CASSLPGGPEQFF.

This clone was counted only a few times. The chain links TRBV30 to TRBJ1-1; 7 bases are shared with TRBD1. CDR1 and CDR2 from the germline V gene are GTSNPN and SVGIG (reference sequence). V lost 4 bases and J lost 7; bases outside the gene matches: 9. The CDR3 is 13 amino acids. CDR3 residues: CAWTIRQGIEAFF. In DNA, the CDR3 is TGTGCCTGGACCATCCGACAGGGAATTGAAGCTTTCTTT.

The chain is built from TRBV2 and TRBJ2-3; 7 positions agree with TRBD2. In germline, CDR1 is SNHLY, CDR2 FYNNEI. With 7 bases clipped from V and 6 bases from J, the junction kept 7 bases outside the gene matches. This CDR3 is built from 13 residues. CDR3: CASNLGGVDTQYF. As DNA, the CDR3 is TGTGCCAGCAATCTGGGAGGGGTGGATACGCAGTATTTT.

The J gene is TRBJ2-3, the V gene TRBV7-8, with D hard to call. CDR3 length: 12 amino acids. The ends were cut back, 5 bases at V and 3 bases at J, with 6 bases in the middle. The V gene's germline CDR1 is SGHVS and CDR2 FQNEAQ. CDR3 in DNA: TGTGCCAGCAGCCCAGAGACAGATACGCAGTATTTT. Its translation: CASSPETDTQYF.

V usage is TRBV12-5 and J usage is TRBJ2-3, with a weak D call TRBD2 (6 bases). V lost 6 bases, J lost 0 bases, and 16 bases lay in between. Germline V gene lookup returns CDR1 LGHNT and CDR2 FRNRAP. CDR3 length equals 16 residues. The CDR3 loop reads CASGPGGSTSTDTQYF. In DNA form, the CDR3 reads TGTGCTAGTGGCCCCGGGGGATCCACAAGCACAGATACGCAGTATTTT.